This T cell receptor beta chain was identified during a study of blood T cell repertoires in COVID-19. Overall study context: Samples representing acute and convalescent COVID-19 were sourced from the United States, Italy and Spain.

Authors' analysis steps: Scientists estimated how many nucleated cells there were by amplifying reference gene primers. Libraries were prepared by immunoSEQ multiplex PCR; TCRdb keeps only in-frame clonotypes and omits some of them. D and trimming come from the DNA, and the V and J calls and clone size come from that table. This table holds tens of thousands of clones, 85% to 90% found once. The CDR3 is 13 amino acids. V was pared by 1 base and J by 5 bases, with 9 bases between. Germline CDR1 SQVTM, CDR2 ANQGSEA. The receptor comes from a man in his 70s with active COVID-19. The J gene is TRBJ2-1, the V gene TRBV29-1; D is ambiguous. Sequenced sample: peripheral blood. CDR3 loop: CSVEGPANNEQFF. The CDR3 DNA reads as TGCAGCGTTGAAGGGCCCGCAAACAATGAGCAGTTCTTC.